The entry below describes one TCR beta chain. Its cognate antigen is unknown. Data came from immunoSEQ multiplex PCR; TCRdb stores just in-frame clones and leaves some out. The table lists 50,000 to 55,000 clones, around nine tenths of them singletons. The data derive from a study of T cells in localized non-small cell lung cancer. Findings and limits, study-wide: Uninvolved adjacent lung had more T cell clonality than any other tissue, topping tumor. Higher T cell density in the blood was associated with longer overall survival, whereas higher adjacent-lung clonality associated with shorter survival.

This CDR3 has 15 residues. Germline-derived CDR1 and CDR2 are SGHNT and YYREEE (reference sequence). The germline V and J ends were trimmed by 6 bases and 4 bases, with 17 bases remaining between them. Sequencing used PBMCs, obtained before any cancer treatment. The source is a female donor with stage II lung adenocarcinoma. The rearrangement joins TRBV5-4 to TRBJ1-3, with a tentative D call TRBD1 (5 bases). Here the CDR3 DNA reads TGTGCCAGCACCCCGGACGGGGGGAGAGGAAACACCATATATTTT. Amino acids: CASTPDGGRGNTIYF.